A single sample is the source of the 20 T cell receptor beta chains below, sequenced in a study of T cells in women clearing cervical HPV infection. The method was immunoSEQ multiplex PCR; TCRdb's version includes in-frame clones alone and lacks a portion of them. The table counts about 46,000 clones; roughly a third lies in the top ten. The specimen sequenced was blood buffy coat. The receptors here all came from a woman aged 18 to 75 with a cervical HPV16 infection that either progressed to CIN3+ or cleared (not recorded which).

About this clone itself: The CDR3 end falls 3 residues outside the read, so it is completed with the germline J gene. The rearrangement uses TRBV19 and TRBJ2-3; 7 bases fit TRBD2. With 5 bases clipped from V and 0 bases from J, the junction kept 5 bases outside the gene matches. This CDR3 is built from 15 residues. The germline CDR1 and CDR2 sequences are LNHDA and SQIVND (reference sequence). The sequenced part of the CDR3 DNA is TGTGCCAGTAGTTCGAGCGGGGCTAGCACAGATACG. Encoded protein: CASSSSGASTDT. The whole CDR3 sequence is CASSSSGASTDTQYF.

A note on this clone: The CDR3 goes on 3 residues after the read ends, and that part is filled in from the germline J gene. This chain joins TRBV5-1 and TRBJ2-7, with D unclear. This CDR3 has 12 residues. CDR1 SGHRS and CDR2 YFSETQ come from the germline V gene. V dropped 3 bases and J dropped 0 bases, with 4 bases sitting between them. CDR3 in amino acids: CASSSSSYEQYF. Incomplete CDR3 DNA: TGCGCCAGCAGCTCTAGCTCCTACGAG.

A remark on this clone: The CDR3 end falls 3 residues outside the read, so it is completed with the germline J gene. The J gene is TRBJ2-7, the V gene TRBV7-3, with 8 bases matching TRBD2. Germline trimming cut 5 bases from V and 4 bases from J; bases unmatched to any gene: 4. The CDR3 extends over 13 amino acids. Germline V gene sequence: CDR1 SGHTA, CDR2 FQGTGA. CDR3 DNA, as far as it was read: TGTGCCAGCAGCGCCTTAGCGGGGTACGAG. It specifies CASSALAGYE. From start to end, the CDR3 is CASSALAGYEQYF.

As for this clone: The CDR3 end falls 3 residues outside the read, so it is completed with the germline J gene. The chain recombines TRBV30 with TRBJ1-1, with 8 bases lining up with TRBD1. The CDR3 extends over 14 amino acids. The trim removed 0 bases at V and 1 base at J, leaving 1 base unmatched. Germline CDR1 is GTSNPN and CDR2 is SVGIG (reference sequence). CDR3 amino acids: CAWSVGTGNTEAFF. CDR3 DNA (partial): TGTGCCTGGAGTGTCGGGACAGGGAACACTGAA.

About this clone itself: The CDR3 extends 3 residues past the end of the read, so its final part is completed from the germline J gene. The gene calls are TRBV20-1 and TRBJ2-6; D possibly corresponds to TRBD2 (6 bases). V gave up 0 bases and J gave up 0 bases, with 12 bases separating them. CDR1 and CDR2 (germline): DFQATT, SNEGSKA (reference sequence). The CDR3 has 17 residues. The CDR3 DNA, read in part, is TGCAGTGCTAGAGAATCAGGGACTTACTCTGGGGCCAACGTC. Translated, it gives CSARESGTYSGANV. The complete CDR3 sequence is CSARESGTYSGANVLTF.

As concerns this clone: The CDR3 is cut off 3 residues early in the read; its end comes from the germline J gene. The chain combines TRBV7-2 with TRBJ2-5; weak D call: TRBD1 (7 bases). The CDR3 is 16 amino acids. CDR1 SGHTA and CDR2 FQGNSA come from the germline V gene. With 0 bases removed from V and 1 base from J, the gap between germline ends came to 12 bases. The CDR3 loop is CASSLAGGTVQETQYF. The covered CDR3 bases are TGTGCCAGCAGCTTAGCTGGAGGGACAGTCCAAGAGACC.

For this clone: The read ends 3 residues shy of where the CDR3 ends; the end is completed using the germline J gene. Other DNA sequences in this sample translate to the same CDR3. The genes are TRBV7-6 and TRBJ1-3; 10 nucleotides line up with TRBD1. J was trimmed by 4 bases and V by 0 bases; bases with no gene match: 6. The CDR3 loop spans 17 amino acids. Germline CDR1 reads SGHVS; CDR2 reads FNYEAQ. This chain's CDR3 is CASSLAQGQGSGNTIYF. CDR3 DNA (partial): TGTGCCAGCAGCTTAGCGCAGGGACAGGGGTCGGGAAACACC.

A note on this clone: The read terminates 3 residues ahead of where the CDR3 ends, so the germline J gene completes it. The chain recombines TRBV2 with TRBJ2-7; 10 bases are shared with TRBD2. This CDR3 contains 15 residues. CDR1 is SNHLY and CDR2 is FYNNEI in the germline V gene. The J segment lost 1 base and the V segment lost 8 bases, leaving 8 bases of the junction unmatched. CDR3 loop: CASGTSGTLSYEQYF. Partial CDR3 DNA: TGTGCCAGCGGAACTAGCGGGACGTTGTCCTACGAG.

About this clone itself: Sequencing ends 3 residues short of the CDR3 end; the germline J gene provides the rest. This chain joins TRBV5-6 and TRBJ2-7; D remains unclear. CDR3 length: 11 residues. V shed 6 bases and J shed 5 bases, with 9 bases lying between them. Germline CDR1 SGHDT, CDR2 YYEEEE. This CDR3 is CASTYSHEQYF. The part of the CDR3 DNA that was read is TGTGCCAGCACGTATTCCCACGAG.

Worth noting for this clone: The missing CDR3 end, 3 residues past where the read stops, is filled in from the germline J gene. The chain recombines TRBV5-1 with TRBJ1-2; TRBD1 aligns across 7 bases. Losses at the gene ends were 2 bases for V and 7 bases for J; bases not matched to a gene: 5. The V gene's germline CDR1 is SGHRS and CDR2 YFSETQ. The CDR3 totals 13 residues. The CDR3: CASSLDRVSGYTF. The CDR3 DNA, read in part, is TGCGCCAGCAGCTTAGACAGGGTGTCTGGC.

The CDR3 DNA, read in part, is TGTGCCAGCACCCCGGGGGGGAATACG. Its translation: CASTPGGNT. Given in full, the CDR3 is CASTPGGNTQYF. The chain couples TRBV7-2 to TRBJ2-3, with 8 nucleotides matching TRBD2. The read falls 3 residues short of the CDR3 end, and the missing part is taken from the germline J gene. Germline trimming cut 7 bases from V and 7 bases from J; bases unmatched to any gene: 4. This CDR3 is 12 amino acids long. Germline CDR1 and CDR2: SGHTA and FQGNSA.

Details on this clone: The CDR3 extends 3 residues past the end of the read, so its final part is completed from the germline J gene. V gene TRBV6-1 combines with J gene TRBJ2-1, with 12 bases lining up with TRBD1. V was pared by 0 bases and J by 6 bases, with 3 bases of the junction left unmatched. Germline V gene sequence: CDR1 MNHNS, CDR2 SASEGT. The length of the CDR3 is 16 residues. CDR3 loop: CASSEAMGQGANEQFF. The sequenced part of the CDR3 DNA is TGTGCCAGCAGTGAAGCGATGGGACAGGGGGCCAATGAG.

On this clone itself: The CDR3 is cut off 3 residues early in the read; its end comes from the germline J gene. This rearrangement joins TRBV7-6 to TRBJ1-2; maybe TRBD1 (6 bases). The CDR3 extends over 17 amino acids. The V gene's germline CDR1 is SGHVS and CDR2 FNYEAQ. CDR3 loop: CASHPSSPVQGYNDYTF. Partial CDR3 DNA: TGTGCCAGCCATCCTTCTTCCCCCGTACAGGGCTACAATGAC.

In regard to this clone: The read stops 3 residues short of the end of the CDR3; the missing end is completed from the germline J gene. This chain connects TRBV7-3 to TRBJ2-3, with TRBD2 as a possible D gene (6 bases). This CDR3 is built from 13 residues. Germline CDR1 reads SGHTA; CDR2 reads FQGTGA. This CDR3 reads CASSLGGGETQYF. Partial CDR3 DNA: TGTGCCAGCAGCCTCGGGGGAGGAGAGACG.

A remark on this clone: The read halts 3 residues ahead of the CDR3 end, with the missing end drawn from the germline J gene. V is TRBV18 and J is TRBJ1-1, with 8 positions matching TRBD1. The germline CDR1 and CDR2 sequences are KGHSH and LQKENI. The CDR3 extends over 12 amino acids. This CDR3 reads CASSPGQATAFF. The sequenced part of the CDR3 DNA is TGTGCCAGCTCACCGGGACAGGCAACG.

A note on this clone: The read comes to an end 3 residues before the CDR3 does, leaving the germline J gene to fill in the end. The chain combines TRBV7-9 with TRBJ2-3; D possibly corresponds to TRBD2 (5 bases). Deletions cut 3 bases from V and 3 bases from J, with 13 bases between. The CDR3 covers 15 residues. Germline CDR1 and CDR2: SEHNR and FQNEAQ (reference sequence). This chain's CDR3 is CASSFGLDRTDTQYF. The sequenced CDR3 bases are TGTGCCAGCAGCTTCGGACTGGACCGAACAGATACG.

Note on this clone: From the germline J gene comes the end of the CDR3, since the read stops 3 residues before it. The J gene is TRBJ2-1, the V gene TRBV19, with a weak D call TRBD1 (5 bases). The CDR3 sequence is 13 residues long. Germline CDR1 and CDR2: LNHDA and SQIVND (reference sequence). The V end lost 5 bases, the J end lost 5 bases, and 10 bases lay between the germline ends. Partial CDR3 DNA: TGTGCCAGTAGTCGGACACCTAACAATGAG. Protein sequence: CASSRTPNNE. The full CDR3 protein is CASSRTPNNEQFF.

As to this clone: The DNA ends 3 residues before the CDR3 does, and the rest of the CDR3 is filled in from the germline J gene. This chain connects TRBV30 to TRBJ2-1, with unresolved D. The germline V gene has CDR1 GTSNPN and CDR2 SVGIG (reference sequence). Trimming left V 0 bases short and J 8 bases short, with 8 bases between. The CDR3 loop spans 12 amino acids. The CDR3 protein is CAWSVLIHEQFF. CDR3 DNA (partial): TGTGCCTGGAGTGTACTTATCCATGAG.

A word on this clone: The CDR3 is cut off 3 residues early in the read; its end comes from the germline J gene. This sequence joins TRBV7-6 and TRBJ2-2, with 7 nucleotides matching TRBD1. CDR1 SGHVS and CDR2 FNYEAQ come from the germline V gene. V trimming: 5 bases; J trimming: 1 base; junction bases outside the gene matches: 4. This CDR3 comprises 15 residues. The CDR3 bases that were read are TGTGCCAGCAGCCCAGGGACAGAGAACACCGGGGAG. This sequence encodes CASSPGTENTGE. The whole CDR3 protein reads CASSPGTENTGELFF.

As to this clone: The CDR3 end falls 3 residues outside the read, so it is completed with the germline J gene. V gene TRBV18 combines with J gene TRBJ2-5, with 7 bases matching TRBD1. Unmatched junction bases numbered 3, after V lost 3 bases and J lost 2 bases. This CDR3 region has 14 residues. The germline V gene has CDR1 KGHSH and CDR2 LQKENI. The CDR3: CASSPGTAQETQYF. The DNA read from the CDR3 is TGTGCCAGCTCACCCGGGACAGCTCAAGAGACC.